This T cell receptor beta chain was profiled in a study of graft-versus-host responses after intestinal transplantation. The assay was immunoSEQ multiplex PCR, and TCRdb's table has in-frame clones only and misses some. The sample contains about 90,000 clones, roughly 89% of which appear only once. On this clone itself: Its antigen is unidentified.

Specimen: unstimulated CD4+ T cells sorted from spleen or lymph node cells, collected before intestinal transplant. This TCR was recovered from a human donor who received an intestinal transplant.

CDR3 sequence: CASSQVGLGRETQYF. In nucleotides, the CDR3 is TGCGCCAGCAGCCAAGTTGGACTAGGACGAGAGACCCAGTACTTC. The chain has TRBV4-1 and TRBJ2-5; TRBD2 matches at 7 bases. The CDR3 has 15 amino acids. V was clipped by 1 base and J by 4 bases; unmatched bases: 6. Looked up from germline, CDR1 is MGHRA and CDR2 is YSYEKL.